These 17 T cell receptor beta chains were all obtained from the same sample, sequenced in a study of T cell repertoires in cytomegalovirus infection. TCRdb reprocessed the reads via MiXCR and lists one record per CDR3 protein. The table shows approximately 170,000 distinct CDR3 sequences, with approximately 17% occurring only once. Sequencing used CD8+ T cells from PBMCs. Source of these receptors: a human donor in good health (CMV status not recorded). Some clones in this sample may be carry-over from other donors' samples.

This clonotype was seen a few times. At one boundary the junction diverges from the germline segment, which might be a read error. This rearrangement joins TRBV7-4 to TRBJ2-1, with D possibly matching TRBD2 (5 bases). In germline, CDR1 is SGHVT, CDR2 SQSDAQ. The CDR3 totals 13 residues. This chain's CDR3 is CASSLTPGNEQFF. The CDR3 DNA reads TGTGCTAGCAGCTTAACTCCGGGGAATGAGCAGTTCTTC.

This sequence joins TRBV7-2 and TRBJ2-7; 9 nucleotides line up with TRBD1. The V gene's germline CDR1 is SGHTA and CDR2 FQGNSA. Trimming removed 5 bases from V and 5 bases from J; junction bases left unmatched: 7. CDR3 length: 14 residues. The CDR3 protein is CASSLTQGADEQYF. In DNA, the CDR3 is TGTGCCAGCAGCCTAACACAGGGGGCGGACGAGCAGTACTTC.

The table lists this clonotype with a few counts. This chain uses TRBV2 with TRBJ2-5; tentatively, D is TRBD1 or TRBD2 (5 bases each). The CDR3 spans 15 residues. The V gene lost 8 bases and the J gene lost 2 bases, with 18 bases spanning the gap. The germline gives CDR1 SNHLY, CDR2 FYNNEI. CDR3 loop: CASRDPRLGQETQYF. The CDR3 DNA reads TGTGCCAGCCGGGACCCACGGTTAGGGCAAGAGACCCAGTACTTC.

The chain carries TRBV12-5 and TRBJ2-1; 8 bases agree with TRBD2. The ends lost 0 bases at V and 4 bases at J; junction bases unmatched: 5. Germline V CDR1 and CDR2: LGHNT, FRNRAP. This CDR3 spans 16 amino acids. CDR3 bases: TGTGCTAGTGGTTTGGTAAGAACGGGAGGGTACAATGAGCAGTTCTTC. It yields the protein CASGLVRTGGYNEQFF.

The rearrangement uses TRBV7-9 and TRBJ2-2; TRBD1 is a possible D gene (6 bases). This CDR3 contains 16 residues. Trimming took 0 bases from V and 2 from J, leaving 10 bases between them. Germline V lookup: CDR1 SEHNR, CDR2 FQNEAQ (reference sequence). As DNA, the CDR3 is TGTGCCAGCAGCTTAGCGGGACACTCCAACACCGGGGAGCTGTTTTTT. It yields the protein CASSLAGHSNTGELFF.

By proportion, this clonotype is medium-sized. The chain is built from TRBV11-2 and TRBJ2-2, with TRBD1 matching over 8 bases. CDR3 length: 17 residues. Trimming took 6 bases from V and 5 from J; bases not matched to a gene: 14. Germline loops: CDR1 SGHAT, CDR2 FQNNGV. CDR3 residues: CASSPHGGRGRTGELFF. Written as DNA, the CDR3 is TGTGCCAGCAGTCCCCACGGCGGCAGGGGGCGGACCGGGGAGCTGTTTTTT.

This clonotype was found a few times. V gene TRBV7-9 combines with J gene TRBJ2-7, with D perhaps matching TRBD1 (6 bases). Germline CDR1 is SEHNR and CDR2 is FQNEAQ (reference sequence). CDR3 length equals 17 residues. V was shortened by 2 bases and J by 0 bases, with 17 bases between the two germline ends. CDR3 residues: CASSLMESGASSYEQYF. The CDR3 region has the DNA TGTGCCAGCAGCTTAATGGAATCAGGGGCGAGCTCCTACGAGCAGTACTTC.

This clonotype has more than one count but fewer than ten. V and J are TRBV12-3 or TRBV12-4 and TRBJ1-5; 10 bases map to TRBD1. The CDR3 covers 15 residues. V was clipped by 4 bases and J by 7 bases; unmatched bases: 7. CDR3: CASSYFDRGQQPQHF. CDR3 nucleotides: TGTGCCAGCAGTTACTTCGACAGGGGGCAACAGCCCCAGCATTTT.

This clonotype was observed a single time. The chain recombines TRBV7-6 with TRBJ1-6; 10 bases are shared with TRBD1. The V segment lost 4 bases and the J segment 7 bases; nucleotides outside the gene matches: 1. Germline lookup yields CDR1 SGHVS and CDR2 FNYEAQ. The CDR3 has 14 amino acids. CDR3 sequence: CASSSDRGNSPLHF. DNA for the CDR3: TGTGCCAGCAGCTCGGACAGGGGGAATTCACCCCTCCACTTT.

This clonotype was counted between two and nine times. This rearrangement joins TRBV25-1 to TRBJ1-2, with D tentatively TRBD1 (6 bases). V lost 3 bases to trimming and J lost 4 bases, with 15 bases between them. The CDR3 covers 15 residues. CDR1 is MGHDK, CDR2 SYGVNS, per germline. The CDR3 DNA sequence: TGTGCCAGCAGTGACTCCACAGGGACGATCTATGGCTACACCTTC. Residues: CASSDSTGTIYGYTF.

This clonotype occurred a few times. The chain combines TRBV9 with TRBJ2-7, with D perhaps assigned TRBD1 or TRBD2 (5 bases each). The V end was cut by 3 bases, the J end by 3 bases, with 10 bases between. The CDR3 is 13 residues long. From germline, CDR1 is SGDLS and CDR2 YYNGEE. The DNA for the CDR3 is TGTGCCAGCAGCGGGGACGGGGACTACGAGCAGTACTTC. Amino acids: CASSGDGDYEQYF.

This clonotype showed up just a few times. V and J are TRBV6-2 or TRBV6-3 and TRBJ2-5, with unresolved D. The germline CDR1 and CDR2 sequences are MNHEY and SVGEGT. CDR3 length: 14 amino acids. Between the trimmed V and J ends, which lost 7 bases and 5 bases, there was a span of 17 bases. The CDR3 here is CASKGITLGETQYF. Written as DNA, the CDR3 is TGTGCCAGCAAGGGAATTACCCTGGGGGAGACCCAGTACTTC.

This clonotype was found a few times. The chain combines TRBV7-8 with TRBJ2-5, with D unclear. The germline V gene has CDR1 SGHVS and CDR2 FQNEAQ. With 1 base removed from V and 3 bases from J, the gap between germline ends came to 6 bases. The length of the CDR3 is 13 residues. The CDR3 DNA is TGTGCCAGCAGCTTAGTTTGGAAAGAGACCCAGTACTTC. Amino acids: CASSLVWKETQYF.

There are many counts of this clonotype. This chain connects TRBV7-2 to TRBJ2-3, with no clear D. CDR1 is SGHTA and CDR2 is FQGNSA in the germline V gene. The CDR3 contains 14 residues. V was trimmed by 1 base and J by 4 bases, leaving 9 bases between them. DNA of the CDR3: TGTGCCAGCAGCTTAGTGGTAGCCCCAGATACGCAGTATTTT. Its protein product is CASSLVVAPDTQYF. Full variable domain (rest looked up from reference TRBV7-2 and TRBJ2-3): GAGVSQSPSNKVTEKGKDVELRCDPISGHTALYWYRQSLGQGLEFLIYFQGNSAPDKSGLPSDRFSAERTGGSVSTLTIQRTQQEDSAVYLCASSLVVAPDTQYFGPGTRLTVL.

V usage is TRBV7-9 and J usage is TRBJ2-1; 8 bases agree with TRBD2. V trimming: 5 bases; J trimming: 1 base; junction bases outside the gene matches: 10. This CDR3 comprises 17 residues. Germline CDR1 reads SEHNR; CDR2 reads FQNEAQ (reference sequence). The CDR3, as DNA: TGTGCCAGCAGCCCGGGGGGGGGCAAAGTGTCCTACAATGAGCAGTTCTTC. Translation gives CASSPGGGKVSYNEQFF.

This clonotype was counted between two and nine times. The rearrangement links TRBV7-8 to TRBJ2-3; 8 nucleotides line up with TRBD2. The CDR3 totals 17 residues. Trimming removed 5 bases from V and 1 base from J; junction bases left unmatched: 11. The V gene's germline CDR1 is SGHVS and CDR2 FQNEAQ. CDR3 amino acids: CASSVQRGAGGTDTQYF. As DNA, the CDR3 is TGTGCCAGCAGCGTCCAAAGGGGAGCGGGAGGCACAGATACGCAGTATTTT.

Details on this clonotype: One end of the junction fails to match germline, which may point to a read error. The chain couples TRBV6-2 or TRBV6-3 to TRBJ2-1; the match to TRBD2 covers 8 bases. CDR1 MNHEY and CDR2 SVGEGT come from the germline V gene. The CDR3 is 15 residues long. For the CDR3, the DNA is TGTGACAGCAGCCGTAGCGGGGATATATACAATGAGCAGTTCTTC. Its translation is CDSSRSGDIYNEQFF.